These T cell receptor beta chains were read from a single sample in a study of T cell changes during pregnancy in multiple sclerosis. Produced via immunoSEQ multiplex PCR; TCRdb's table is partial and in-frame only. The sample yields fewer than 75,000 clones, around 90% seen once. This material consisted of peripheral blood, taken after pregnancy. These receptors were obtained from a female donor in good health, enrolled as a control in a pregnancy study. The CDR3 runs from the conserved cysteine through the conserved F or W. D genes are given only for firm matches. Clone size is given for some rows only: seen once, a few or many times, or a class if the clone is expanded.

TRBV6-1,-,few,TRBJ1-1,CASSEGGWNTEAFF,TGTGCCAGCAGTGAAGGGGGCTGGAACACTGAAGCTTTCTTT
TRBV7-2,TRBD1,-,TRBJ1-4,CASSSGTGTGKEKLFF,TGTGCCAGCAGCTCCGGTACCGGGACAGGGAAGGAAAAACTGTTTTTT
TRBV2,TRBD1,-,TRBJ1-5,CASSEEGQGDYPQHF,TGTGCCAGCAGTGAGGAGGGACAGGGGGATTATCCCCAGCATTTT
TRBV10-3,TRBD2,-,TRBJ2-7,CAISRTSVYEQYF,TGTGCCATCAGTAGGACTAGCGTATACGAGCAGTACTTC
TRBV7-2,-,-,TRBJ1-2,CASGPRAVGYGYTF,TGTGCCAGCGGTCCGAGGGCAGTGGGCTATGGCTACACCTTC
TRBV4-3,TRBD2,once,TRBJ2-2,CASSPTSGRSPGELFF,TGCGCCAGCAGCCCCACTAGCGGGAGGTCCCCCGGGGAGCTGTTTTTT
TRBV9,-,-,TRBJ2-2,CASSVGTGLGTGELFF,TGTGCCAGCAGCGTAGGAACAGGGCTGGGCACCGGGGAGCTGTTTTTT
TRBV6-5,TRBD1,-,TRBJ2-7,CASRTNRGSSYEQYF,TGTGCCAGCAGAACAAACAGGGGGAGCTCCTACGAGCAGTACTTC
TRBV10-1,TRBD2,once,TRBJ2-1,CASTLAREVLYNEQFF,TGCGCCAGCACTCTCGCACGGGAGGTTCTTTACAATGAGCAGTTCTTC
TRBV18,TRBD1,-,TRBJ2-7,CASSPGTDIYEQYF,TGTGCCAGCTCACCAGGGACAGACATCTACGAGCAGTACTTC
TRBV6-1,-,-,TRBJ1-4,CASKPTGFNEKLFF,TGTGCCAGCAAACCCACAGGTTTTAATGAAAAACTGTTTTTT
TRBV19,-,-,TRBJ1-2,CASSIVPPSGYTF,TGTGCCAGTAGTATAGTCCCCCCTTCTGGCTACACCTTC
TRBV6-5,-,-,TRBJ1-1,CASSYSARITEAFF,TGTGCCAGCAGTTACTCGGCTCGAATAACTGAAGCTTTCTTT
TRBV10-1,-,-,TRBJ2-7,CASKTGGGYEQYF,TGCGCCAGCAAAACCGGGGGAGGCTACGAGCAGTACTTC
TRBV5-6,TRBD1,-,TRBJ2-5,CASSSDRGLREQYF,TGTGCCAGCAGCTCGGACAGGGGCCTACGGGAGCAGTACTTC
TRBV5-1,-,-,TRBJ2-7,CAGSWTDTFSYEQYF,TGCGCCGGCAGCTGGACAGATACTTTCTCCTACGAGCAGTACTTC
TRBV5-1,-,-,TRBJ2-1,CASSSIGQSGIYNEQFF,TGCGCCAGCAGCTCGATAGGACAGTCCGGAATCTACAATGAGCAGTTCTTC
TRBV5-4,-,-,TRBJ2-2,CASSLQGRSAGELFF,TGTGCCAGCAGCTTACAGGGGAGGAGCGCCGGGGAGCTGTTTTTT
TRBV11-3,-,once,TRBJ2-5,CASSLEGRETQYF,TGTGCCAGCAGCTTAGAGGGGCGAGAGACCCAGTACTTC
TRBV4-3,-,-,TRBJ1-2,CASSQDTRVEGYTF,TGCGCCAGCAGCCAAGATACCAGGGTGGAGGGCTACACCTTC
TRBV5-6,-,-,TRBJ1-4,CASSLTGREKLFF,TGTGCCAGCAGTTTGACAGGACGCGAAAAACTGTTTTTT
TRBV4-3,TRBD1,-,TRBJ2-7,CASSQDDRGSYEQYF,TGCGCCAGCAGCCAAGATGACAGGGGGTCCTACGAGCAGTACTTC
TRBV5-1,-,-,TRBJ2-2,CASSSLSRGTGELFF,TGCGCCAGCAGCTCTCTCTCCAGAGGCACCGGGGAGCTGTTTTTT
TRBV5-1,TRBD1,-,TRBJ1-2,CASSLQQGDGYTF,TGCGCCAGCAGCTTACAACAGGGGGATGGCTACACCTTC
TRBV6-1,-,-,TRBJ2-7,CASRTGPETYEQYF,TGTGCCAGCAGGACAGGTCCGGAAACCTACGAGCAGTACTTC
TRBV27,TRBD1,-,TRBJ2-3,CASSLRGQISYTDTQYF,TGTGCCAGCAGTTTGAGGGGGCAGATTTCCTACACAGATACGCAGTATTTT
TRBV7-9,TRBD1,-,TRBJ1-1,CASSWTTGGVGEAFF,TGTGCCAGCAGTTGGACGACAGGGGGGGTGGGTGAAGCTTTCTTT
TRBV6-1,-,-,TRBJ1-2,CASRARGANYGYTF,TGTGCCAGCAGGGCCCGGGGGGCGAACTATGGCTACACCTTC
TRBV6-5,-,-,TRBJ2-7,CASSYSGQTYEQYF,TGTGCCAGCAGTTACTCGGGCCAGACCTACGAGCAGTACTTC
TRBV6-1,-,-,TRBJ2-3,CASSERWIRGSSTDTQYF,TGTGCCAGCAGTGAAAGATGGATTCGCGGATCTAGCACAGATACGCAGTATTTT
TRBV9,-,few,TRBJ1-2,CASSPSSTGRYGYTF,TGTGCCAGCAGCCCTTCGAGCACAGGGCGCTATGGCTACACCTTC
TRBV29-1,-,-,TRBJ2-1,CTVGVEFNEQFF,TGCACGGTAGGGGTGGAATTCAATGAGCAGTTCTTC